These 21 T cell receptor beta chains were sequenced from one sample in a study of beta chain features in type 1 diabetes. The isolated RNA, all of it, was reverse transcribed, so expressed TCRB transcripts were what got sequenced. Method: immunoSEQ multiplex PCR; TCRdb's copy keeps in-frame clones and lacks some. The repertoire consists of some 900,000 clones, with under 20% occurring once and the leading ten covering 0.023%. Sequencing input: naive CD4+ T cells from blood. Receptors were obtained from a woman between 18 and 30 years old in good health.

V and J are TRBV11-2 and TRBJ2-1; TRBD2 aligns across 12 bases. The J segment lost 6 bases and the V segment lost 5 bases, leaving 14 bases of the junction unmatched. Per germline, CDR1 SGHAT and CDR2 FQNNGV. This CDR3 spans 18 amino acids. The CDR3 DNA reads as TGTGCCAGCAGCCCGCTAGCGGGAGGGCCAGGGTTTGGCAATGAGCAGTTCTTC. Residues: CASSPLAGGPGFGNEQFF.

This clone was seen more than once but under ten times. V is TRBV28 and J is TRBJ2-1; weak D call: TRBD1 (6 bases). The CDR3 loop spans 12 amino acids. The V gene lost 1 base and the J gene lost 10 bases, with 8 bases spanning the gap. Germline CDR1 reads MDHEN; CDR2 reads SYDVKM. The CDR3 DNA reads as TGTGCCAGCAGTTTATCCGACAGGGAGCAGTTCTTC. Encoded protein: CASSLSDREQFF.

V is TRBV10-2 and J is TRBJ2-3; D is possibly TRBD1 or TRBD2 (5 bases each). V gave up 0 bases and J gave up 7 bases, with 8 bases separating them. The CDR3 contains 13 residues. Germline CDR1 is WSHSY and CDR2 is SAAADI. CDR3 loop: CASSESGGNTQYF. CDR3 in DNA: TGCGCCAGCAGTGAGTCTGGGGGAAATACGCAGTATTTT.

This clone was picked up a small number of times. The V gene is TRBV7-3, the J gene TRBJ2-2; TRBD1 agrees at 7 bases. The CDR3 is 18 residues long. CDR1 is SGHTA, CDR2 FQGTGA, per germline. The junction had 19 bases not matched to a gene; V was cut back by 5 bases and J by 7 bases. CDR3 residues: CASSLWGRQGSRSGELFF. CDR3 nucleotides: TGTGCCAGCAGCCTCTGGGGAAGACAGGGTAGTAGGAGCGGGGAGCTGTTTTTT.

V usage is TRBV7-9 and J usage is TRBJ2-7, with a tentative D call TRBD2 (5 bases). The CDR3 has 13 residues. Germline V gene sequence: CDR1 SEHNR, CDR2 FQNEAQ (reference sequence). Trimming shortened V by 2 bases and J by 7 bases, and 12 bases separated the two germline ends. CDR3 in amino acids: CASSLPPGLEQYF. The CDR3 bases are TGTGCCAGCAGCTTACCCCCCGGACTGGAGCAGTACTTC.

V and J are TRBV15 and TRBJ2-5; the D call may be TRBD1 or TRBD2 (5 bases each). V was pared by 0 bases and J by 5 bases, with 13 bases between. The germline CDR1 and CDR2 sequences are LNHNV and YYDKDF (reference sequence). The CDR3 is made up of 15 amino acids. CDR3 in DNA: TGTGCCACCAGCAGAGATCGGGACGGACGGGAGACCCAGTACTTC. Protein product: CATSRDRDGRETQYF.

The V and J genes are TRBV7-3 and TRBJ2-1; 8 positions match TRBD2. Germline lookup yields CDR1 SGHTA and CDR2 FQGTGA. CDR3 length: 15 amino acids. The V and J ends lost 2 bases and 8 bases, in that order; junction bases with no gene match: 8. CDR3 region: CASSLLLAGRDEQFF. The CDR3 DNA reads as TGTGCCAGCAGCTTACTGCTAGCGGGCAGGGATGAGCAGTTCTTC.

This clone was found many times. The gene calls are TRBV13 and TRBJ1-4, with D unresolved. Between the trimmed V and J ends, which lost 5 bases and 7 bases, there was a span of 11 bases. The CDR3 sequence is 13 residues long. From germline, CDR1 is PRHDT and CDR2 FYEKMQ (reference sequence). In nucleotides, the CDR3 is TGTGCCAGCAGCCTGCGACGGGTTGAAAAACTGTTTTTT. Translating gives CASSLRRVEKLFF. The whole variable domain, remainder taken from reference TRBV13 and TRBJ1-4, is AAGVIQSPRHLIKEKRETATLKCYPIPRHDTVYWYQQGPGQDPQFLISFYEKMQSDKGSIPDRFSAQQFSDYHSELNMSSLELGDSALYFCASSLRRVEKLFFGSGTQLSVL.

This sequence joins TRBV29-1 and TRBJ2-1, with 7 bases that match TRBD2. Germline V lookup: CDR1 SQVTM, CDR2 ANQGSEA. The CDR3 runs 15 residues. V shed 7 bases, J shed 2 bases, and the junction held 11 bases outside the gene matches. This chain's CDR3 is CSARRSGSTYNEQFF. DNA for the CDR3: TGCAGCGCCCGGCGTAGCGGGTCCACCTACAATGAGCAGTTCTTC.

CDR3 amino acids: CASSYGTGTLDNEQFF. DNA of the CDR3: TGTGCCAGCAGTTACGGAACAGGGACCCTGGACAATGAGCAGTTCTTC. The genes are TRBV6-6 and TRBJ2-1, with TRBD1 as a possible D gene (6 bases). With 2 bases removed from V and 5 bases from J, the gap between germline ends came to 16 bases. The CDR3 is made up of 16 amino acids. Germline V gene data show CDR1 as MNHNY and CDR2 as SVGAGI (reference sequence).

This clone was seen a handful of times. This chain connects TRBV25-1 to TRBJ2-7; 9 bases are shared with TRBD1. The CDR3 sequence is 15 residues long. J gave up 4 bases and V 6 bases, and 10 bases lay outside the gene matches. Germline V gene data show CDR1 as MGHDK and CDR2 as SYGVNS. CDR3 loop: CASSAGQGQWYEQYF. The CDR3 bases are TGTGCCAGCAGCGCGGGACAGGGTCAATGGTACGAGCAGTACTTC.

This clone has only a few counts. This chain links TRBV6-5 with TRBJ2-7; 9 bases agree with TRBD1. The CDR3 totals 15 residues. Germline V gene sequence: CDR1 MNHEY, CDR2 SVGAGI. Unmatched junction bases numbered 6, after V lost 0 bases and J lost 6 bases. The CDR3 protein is CASSYSNRGPVEQYF. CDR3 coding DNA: TGTGCCAGCAGTTACTCGAACAGGGGGCCGGTCGAGCAGTACTTC.

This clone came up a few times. The CDR3 spells CSVALDWLSNEQFF. CDR3 nucleotides: TGCAGCGTTGCCCTGGACTGGCTAAGCAATGAGCAGTTCTTC. The chain uses TRBV29-1 and TRBJ2-1; D is possibly TRBD2 (5 bases). Germline V gene sequence: CDR1 SQVTM, CDR2 ANQGSEA. V was clipped by 4 bases and J by 6 bases, with 16 bases between them. The CDR3 has 14 residues.

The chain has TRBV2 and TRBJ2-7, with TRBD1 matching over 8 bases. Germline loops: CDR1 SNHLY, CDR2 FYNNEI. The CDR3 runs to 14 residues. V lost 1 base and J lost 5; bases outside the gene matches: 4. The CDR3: CASSEDRGDNEQYF. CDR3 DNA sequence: TGTGCCAGCAGTGAAGACAGGGGGGACAACGAGCAGTACTTC. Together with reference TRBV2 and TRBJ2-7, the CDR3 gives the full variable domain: EPEVTQTPSHQVTQMGQEVILRCVPISNHLYFYWYRQILGQKVEFLVSFYNNEISEKSEIFDDQFSVERPDGSNFTLKIRSTKLEDSAMYFCASSEDRGDNEQYFGPGTRLTVT.

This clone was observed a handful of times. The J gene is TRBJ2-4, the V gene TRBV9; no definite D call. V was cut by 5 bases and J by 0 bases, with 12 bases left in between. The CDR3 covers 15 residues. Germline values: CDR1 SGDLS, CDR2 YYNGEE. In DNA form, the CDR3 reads TGTGCCAGCAGTCTCCCCATCGGAGCCAAAAACATTCAGTACTTC. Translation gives CASSLPIGAKNIQYF.

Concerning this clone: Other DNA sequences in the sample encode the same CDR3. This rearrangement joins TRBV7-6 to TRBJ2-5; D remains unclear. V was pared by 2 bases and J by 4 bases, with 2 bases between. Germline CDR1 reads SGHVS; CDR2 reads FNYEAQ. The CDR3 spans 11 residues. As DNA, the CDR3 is TGTGCCAGCAGCTTATTAGAGACCCAGTACTTC. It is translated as CASSLLETQYF.

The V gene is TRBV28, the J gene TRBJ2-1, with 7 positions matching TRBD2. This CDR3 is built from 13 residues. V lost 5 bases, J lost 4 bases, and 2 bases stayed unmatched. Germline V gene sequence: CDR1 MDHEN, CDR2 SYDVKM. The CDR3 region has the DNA TGTGCCAGCAGTCGGGACTATTACAATGAGCAGTTCTTC. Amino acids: CASSRDYYNEQFF. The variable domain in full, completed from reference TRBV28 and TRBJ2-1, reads DVKVTQSSRYLVKRTGEKVFLECVQDMDHENMFWYRQDPGLGLRLIYFSYDVKMKEKGDIPEGYSVSREKKERFSLILESASTNQTSMYLCASSRDYYNEQFFGPGTRLTVL.

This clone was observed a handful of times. The CDR3: CASSLGRTGLYNEQFF. As DNA, the CDR3 is TGTGCCAGCAGCTTGGGTAGGACAGGACTCTACAATGAGCAGTTCTTC. V usage is TRBV5-4 and J usage is TRBJ2-1, with 7 bases that match TRBD1. The V gene end was trimmed by 0 bases and the J gene end by 3 bases; junction bases not matched to a gene: 6. The CDR3 spans 16 residues. Looked up from germline, CDR1 is SGHNT and CDR2 is YYREEE (reference sequence).

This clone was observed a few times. CDR3 sequence reads: CASSEVWDVSSYEQYF. CDR3 nucleotide sequence: TGTGCCAGCAGTGAAGTTTGGGATGTCAGCTCCTACGAGCAGTACTTC. The chain links TRBV6-1 to TRBJ2-7; D not certain. The germline CDR1 and CDR2 sequences are MNHNS and SASEGT. The CDR3 spans 16 residues. With 1 base removed from V and 0 bases from J, the gap between germline ends came to 13 bases.

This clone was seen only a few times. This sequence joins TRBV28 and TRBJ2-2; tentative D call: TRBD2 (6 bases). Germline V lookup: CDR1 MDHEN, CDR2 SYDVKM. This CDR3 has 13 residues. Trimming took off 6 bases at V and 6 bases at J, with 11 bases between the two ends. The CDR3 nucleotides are TGTGCCAGCAGCCCATGGGAGGCCGGGGAGCTGTTTTTT. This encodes CASSPWEAGELFF.

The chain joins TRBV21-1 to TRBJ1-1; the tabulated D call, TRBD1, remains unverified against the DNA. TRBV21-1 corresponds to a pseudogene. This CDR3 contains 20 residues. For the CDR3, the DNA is TGTGCCAGCAGCCACAGCCGAGGGTACTGGACAGGGCCCGTGAACACTGAAGCTTTCTTT. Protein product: CASSHSRGYWTGPVNTEAFF.